This TCR beta chain was sequenced during a study of T cells in Graves' hyperthyroidism and ophthalmopathy. Amplified TCR beta CDR3 regions came from RNA transcripts. The study used the HTBI primer set for a first-round RT-PCR of the TCR CDR3. TCRdb redid the calling of the multiplex PCR reads with MiXCR, one entry per CDR3 protein. The sample has roughly 240,000 distinct CDR3 sequences, roughly a quarter seen once; the top ten hold about a third. Patients were excluded for uncontrolled infection, other autoimmune disease, pregnancy or lactation. The CDR3 consists of 14 residues. Trimming took off 0 bases at V and 4 bases at J, with 10 bases between the two ends. Per the germline V gene, CDR1 is SGDLS and CDR2 is YYNGEE. Notes on the study in general: A model of 13 V-J features distinguished ophthalmopathy from stable hyperthyroidism.

This clonotype appeared many times. Antigen: not known. Sequencing was carried out using blood. This chain uses TRBV9 with TRBJ2-5; D may be TRBD2 (5 bases). This clonotype was obtained from a woman in her 40s with Graves' ophthalmopathy. CDR3 sequence reads: CASSVGGSGETQYF. CDR3 sequence (DNA): TGTGCCAGCAGCGTAGGTGGGAGTGGAGAGACCCAGTACTTC.